This T cell receptor (beta chain) comes out of a study of control samples from healthy donors and cancer patients. The CDR3 is 11 amino acids. V was shortened by 4 bases and J by 8 bases, with 8 bases between the two germline ends. Germline V gene sequence: CDR1 LGHDT, CDR2 YNNKEL (reference sequence). The method was immunoSEQ multiplex PCR; TCRdb's version includes in-frame clones alone and lacks a portion of them. Of about 410,000 clones in the sample, 80% to 95% were seen once. The source material was PBMCs. The clonotype originates from a man aged 35-49 years with head and neck cancer. The rearrangement links TRBV3-1 (or the pseudogene TRBV3-2) to TRBJ1-2, with D unresolved. The CDR3 DNA reads TGTGCCAGCAGCCCCGGTGTCGGCTACACCTTC. Amino acid sequence: CASSPGVGYTF.